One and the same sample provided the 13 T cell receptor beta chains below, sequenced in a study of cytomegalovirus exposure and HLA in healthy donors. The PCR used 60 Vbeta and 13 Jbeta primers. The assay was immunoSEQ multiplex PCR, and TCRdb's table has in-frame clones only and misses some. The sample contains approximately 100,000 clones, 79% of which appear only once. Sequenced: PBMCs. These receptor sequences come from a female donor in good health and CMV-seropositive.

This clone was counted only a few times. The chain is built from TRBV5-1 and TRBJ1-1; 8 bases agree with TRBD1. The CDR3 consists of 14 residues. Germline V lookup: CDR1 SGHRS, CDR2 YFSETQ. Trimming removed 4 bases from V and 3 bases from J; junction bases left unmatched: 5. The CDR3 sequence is CASSGSGGYTEAFF. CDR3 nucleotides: TGCGCCAGCAGCGGATCAGGGGGCTACACTGAAGCTTTCTTT.

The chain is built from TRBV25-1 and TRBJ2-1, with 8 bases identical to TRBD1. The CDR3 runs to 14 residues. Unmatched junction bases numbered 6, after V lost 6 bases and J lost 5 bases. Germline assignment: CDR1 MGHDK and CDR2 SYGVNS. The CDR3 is CASRRTGSHNEQFF. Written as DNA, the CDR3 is TGTGCCAGCAGACGGACAGGGAGCCACAATGAGCAGTTCTTC.

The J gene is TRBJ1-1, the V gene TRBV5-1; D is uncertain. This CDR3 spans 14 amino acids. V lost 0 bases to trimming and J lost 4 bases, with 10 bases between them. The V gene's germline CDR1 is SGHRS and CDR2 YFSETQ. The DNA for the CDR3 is TGCGCCAGCAGCTTGGAAAGAGGGTCCACTGAAGCTTTCTTT. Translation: CASSLERGSTEAFF. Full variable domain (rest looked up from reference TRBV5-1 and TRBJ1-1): KAGVTQTPRYLIKTRGQQVTLSCSPISGHRSVSWYQQTPGQGLQFLFEYFSETQRNKGNFPGRFSGRQFSNSRSEMNVSTLELGDSALYLCASSLERGSTEAFFGQGTRLTVV.

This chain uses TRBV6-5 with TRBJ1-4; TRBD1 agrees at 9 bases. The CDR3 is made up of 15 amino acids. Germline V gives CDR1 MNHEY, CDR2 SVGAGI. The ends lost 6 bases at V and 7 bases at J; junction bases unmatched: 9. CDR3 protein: CASRPTGTGSEKLFF. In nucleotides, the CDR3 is TGTGCCAGCAGGCCTACCGGGACAGGGAGTGAAAAACTGTTTTTT.

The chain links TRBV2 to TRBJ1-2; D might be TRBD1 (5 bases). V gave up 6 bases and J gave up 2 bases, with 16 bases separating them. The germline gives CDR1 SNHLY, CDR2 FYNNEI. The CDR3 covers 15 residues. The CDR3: CASRGSQGWNYGYTF. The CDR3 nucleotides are TGTGCCAGCAGGGGGTCTCAGGGCTGGAACTATGGCTACACCTTC.

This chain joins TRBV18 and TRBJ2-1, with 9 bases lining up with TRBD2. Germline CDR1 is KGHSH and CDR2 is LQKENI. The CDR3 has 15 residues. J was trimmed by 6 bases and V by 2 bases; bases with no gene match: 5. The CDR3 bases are TGTGCCAGCTCACCAGTTATTAGCGGGAGCAATGAGCAGTTCTTC. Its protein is CASSPVISGSNEQFF. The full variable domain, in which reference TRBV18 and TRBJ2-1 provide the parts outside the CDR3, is NAGVMQNPRHLVRRRGQEARLRCSPMKGHSHVYWYRQLPEEGLKFMVYLQKENIIDESGMPKERFSAEFPKEGPSILRIQQVVRGDSAAYFCASSPVISGSNEQFFGPGTRLTVL.

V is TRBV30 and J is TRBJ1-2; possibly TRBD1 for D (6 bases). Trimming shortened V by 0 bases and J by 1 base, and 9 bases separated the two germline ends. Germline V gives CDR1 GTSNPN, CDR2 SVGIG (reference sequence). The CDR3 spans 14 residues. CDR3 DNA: TGTGCCTGGAGTGTCAGAGGGGGTAACTATGGCTACACCTTC. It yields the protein CAWSVRGGNYGYTF.

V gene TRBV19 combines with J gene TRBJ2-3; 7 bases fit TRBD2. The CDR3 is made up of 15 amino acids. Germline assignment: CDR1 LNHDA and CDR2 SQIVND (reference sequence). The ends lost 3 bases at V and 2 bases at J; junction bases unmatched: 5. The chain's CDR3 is CASSMEGGATDTQYF. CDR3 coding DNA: TGTGCCAGTAGTATGGAGGGAGGGGCCACAGATACGCAGTATTTT.

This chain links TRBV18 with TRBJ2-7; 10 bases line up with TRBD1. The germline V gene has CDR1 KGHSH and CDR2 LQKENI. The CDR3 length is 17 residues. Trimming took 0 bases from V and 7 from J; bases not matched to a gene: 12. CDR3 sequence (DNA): TGTGCCAGCTCACCACCGACCCCGGGACAGGGGTTGGGAGAGCAGTACTTC. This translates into CASSPPTPGQGLGEQYF.

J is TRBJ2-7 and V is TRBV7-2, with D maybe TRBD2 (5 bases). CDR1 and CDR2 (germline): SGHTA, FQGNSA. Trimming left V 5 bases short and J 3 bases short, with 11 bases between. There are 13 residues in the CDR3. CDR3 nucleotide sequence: TGTGCCAGCAGCCCCTCTAGCTACTACGAGCAGTACTTC. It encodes CASSPSSYYEQYF.

The CDR3 DNA reads as TGTGCCAGCAGCTCGCTTAGCGGGAGATCCTACGAGCAGTACTTC. Its protein is CASSSLSGRSYEQYF. The J gene is TRBJ2-7, the V gene TRBV7-6, with TRBD2 identical over 9 bases. The CDR3 is 15 residues long. Germline V CDR1 and CDR2: SGHVS, FNYEAQ. With 4 bases clipped from V and 1 base from J, the junction kept 5 bases outside the gene matches.

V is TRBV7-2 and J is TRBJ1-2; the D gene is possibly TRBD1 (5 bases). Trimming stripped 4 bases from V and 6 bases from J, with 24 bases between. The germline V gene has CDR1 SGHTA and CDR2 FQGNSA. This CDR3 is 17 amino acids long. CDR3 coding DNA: TGTGCCAGCAGCTCCCCCTCCATCTTTTTTCCGGGGGATGGCTACACCTTC. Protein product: CASSSPSIFFPGDGYTF.

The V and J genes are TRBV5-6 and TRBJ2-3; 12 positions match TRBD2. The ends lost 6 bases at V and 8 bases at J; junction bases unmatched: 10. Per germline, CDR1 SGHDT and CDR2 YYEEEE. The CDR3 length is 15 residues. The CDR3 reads CASTRGLAGGFTQYF. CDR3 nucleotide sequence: TGTGCCAGCACCAGGGGCCTAGCGGGGGGGTTTACGCAGTATTTT. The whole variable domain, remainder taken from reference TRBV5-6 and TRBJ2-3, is DAGVTQSPTHLIKTRGQQVTLRCSPKSGHDTVSWYQQALGQGPQFIFQYYEEEERQRGNFPDRFSGHQFPNYSSELNVNALLLGDSALYLCASTRGLAGGFTQYFGPGTRLTVL.